The next 5 T cell receptor beta chains were all read from a single sample in a study of spatial heterogeneity in lung cancer. Time point: blood at routine non-recurrence follow-up after resection. One entry per CDR3 protein, called by TCRdb with MiXCR from the 5' RACE reads. The sample has around 98,000 distinct CDR3 sequences, 15% to 20% seen once. The specimen was PBMCs, collected at follow-up. These TCRs come from a male donor with early-stage non-small cell lung cancer.

The chain combines TRBV27 with TRBJ1-4; the D is unclear. V was pared by 4 bases and J by 8 bases, with 8 bases between. Germline V CDR1 and CDR2: MNHEY, SMNVEV (reference sequence). The CDR3 contains 12 residues. The CDR3 region has the DNA TGTGCCAGCAGTTACCTCCGGGAAAAACTGTTTTTT. Translation: CASSYLREKLFF. The full variable domain, in which reference TRBV27 and TRBJ1-4 provide the parts outside the CDR3, is EAQVTQNPRYLITVTGKKLTVTCSQNMNHEYMSWYRQDPGLGLRQIYYSMNVEVTDKGDVPEGYKVSRKEKRNFPLILESPSPNQTSLYFCASSYLREKLFFGSGTQLSVL.

The chain recombines TRBV5-6 with TRBJ1-2; TRBD1 matches 9 bases. J was trimmed by 9 bases and V by 4 bases; bases with no gene match: 10. CDR1 is SGHDT, CDR2 YYEEEE, per germline. The CDR3 length is 14 residues. The CDR3 region is CASSGRGTGMSYTF. In DNA, the CDR3 is TGTGCCAGCAGCGGGCGGGGGACAGGGATGAGCTACACCTTC.

The V call is TRBV7-8, the J call TRBJ2-5; D is perhaps TRBD1 (5 bases). V shed 2 bases and J shed 5 bases, with 18 bases lying between them. This CDR3 has 16 residues. Germline CDR1 SGHVS, CDR2 FQNEAQ. The CDR3 sequence is CASSLSPPGQTETQYF. In DNA, the CDR3 is TGTGCCAGCAGCTTATCCCCCCCAGGGCAGACGGAGACCCAGTACTTC.

This clonotype appeared many times. The DNA of the CDR3 is TGTGCCAGTAGGCCTCCTGGCACCGGGGAGCTGTTTTTT. Encoded protein: CASRPPGTGELFF. The chain links TRBV19 to TRBJ2-2; the D is unclear. Per germline, CDR1 LNHDA and CDR2 SQIVND (reference sequence). Trimming shortened V by 6 bases and J by 4 bases, and 9 bases separated the two germline ends. The CDR3 loop spans 13 amino acids.

This clonotype was detected only a few times. This chain links TRBV27 with TRBJ2-1; the D gene could be TRBD1 or TRBD2 (6 bases each). Trimming stripped 5 bases from V and 8 bases from J, with 19 bases between. This CDR3 is 15 amino acids long. CDR1 is MNHEY and CDR2 is SMNVEV in the germline V gene (reference sequence). The CDR3 protein is CASSPRTVRGDEQFF. CDR3 sequence (DNA): TGTGCCAGCAGTCCACGGACAGTCCGCGGGGATGAGCAGTTCTTC.